One and the same sample provided the 24 T cell receptor beta chains below, sequenced in a study of blood T cell repertoires in COVID-19. The table came from immunoSEQ multiplex PCR; TCRdb's copy has only in-frame clones and leaves some out. This sample has tens of thousands of clones, with 65% to 85% found just once. Sequenced input: peripheral blood. Receptor source: a man aged 80 or over with active or convalescent COVID-19.

The gene calls are TRBV7-8 and TRBJ2-5, with TRBD1 matching 10 bases. This CDR3 contains 16 residues. V was pared by 5 bases and J by 5 bases, with 11 bases of the junction left unmatched. Per the germline V gene, CDR1 is SGHVS and CDR2 is FQNEAQ. CDR3 nucleotides: TGTGCCAGCAGCAAATATTCGACAGGGGGCGGGGAGACCCAGTACTTC. Its translation is CASSKYSTGGGETQYF.

This chain connects TRBV5-4 to TRBJ1-2; 10 bases line up with TRBD1. Trimming removed 1 base from V and 0 bases from J; junction bases left unmatched: 9. CDR1 SGHNT and CDR2 YYREEE come from the germline V gene (reference sequence). The CDR3 contains 18 residues. The CDR3 protein is CASSLPGTGAFTNYGYTF. CDR3 sequence (DNA): TGTGCCAGCAGCTTGCCCGGGACAGGGGCTTTCACTAACTATGGCTACACCTTC.

The V call is TRBV7-2, the J call TRBJ2-1; a possible D gene is TRBD1 (6 bases). Germline values: CDR1 SGHTA, CDR2 FQGNSA. Trimming shortened V by 5 bases and J by 2 bases, and 19 bases separated the two germline ends. The CDR3 has 17 amino acids. In DNA, the CDR3 is TGTGCCAGCAGCAGTCGGACCGGGACAAGGGCCTACAATGAGCAGTTCTTC. This encodes CASSSRTGTRAYNEQFF.

The chain links TRBV4-2 to TRBJ2-5, with no clear D. The germline CDR1 and CDR2 sequences are LGHNA and YNFKEQ. Trimming cost V 0 bases and J 3 bases, with 8 bases left between them. CDR3 length: 14 residues. CDR3 residues: CASSQDLGKETQYF. The CDR3 coding sequence is TGTGCCAGCAGCCAAGATCTGGGCAAAGAGACCCAGTACTTC.

This clone appeared a single time. This chain uses TRBV19 with TRBJ1-1; D is perhaps TRBD1 (5 bases). V lost 3 bases, J lost 5 bases, and 13 bases lay in between. The length of the CDR3 is 14 residues. Germline V CDR1 and CDR2: LNHDA, SQIVND (reference sequence). CDR3 nucleotides: TGTGCCAGTAGTATTGGGGGGTCGAGGACTGAAGCTTTCTTT. Translation gives CASSIGGSRTEAFF.

In its sample, this clone was seen once. Possible read error: a much larger clone is one base away. Other DNA variants within this sample encode the same CDR3. V gene TRBV30 combines with J gene TRBJ2-7; 7 bases line up with TRBD1. Germline V gene lookup returns CDR1 GTSNPN and CDR2 SVGIG (reference sequence). CDR3 length: 12 amino acids. V dropped 2 bases and J dropped 3; count of bases not matched to a gene: 1. CDR3 loop: CAWSRQGYEQYF. The CDR3 nucleotides read TGTGCCTGGAGTCGACAGGGCTACGAGCAGTACTTC.

The rearrangement joins TRBV27 to TRBJ2-2; no reliable D call. V lost 4 bases to trimming and J lost 1 base, with 25 bases between them. The CDR3 length is 20 residues. Per germline, CDR1 MNHEY and CDR2 SMNVEV (reference sequence). CDR3 residues: CASSSRKTPFIAENTGELFF. For the CDR3, the DNA is TGTGCCAGCAGTTCCCGGAAGACACCGTTTATTGCCGAGAACACCGGGGAGCTGTTTTTT.

The rearrangement joins TRBV4-1 to TRBJ2-5; weak D call: TRBD2 (5 bases). The germline gives CDR1 MGHRA, CDR2 YSYEKL. The CDR3 is made up of 16 amino acids. V was shortened by 1 base and J by 1 base, with 13 bases between the two germline ends. CDR3 nucleotide sequence: TGCGCCAGCAGCCAAGTGAGGGTCCAGCTCCAAGAGACCCAGTACTTC. It encodes CASSQVRVQLQETQYF.

The rearrangement joins TRBV2 to TRBJ1-2; the D gene is possibly TRBD1 (6 bases). The germline CDR1 and CDR2 sequences are SNHLY and FYNNEI. The germline V and J ends were trimmed by 4 bases and 7 bases, with 13 bases remaining between them. The CDR3 totals 13 residues. The CDR3 DNA sequence: TGTGCCAGCAGTGGTTTGGCAGGGGTTGGCTACACCTTC. Translated, it gives CASSGLAGVGYTF.

The V and J genes are TRBV4-2 and TRBJ2-3; tentative D call: TRBD2 (6 bases). CDR1 LGHNA and CDR2 YNFKEQ come from the germline V gene. The V end was cut by 0 bases, the J end by 6 bases, with 13 bases between. The CDR3 contains 15 residues. CDR3 nucleotide sequence: TGTGCCAGCAGCCAAGACTGGACTACCTCGGATACGCAGTATTTT. Amino acids: CASSQDWTTSDTQYF.

The J gene is TRBJ2-1, the V gene TRBV9; 7 nucleotides align to TRBD2. The J segment lost 3 bases and the V segment lost 3 bases, leaving 6 bases of the junction unmatched. Germline V gene data show CDR1 as SGDLS and CDR2 as YYNGEE. This CDR3 is 15 amino acids long. CDR3 protein: CASSEVGEGYNEQFF. The CDR3 bases are TGTGCCAGCAGCGAGGTGGGGGAGGGCTACAATGAGCAGTTCTTC.

The chain is built from TRBV30 and TRBJ1-1; 7 bases agree with TRBD1. V was clipped by 7 bases and J by 0 bases; unmatched bases: 11. The CDR3 contains 15 residues. Germline-derived CDR1 and CDR2 are GTSNPN and SVGIG (reference sequence). The CDR3 here is CAFEGGRGMNTEAFF. The CDR3 DNA reads as TGTGCCTTCGAGGGAGGCAGGGGGATGAACACTGAAGCTTTCTTT.

The chain combines TRBV5-1 with TRBJ1-2; TRBD1 aligns across 7 bases. The CDR3 extends over 15 amino acids. J was trimmed by 0 bases and V by 1 base; bases with no gene match: 3. Germline V lookup: CDR1 SGHRS, CDR2 YFSETQ. The CDR3 is CASSLTGAANYGYTF. DNA for the CDR3: TGCGCCAGCAGCTTGACAGGGGCGGCTAACTATGGCTACACCTTC.

J is TRBJ2-7 and V is TRBV3-1 (or the pseudogene TRBV3-2); D is uncertain. Germline V gene data show CDR1 as LGHDT and CDR2 as YNNKEL (reference sequence). The CDR3 extends over 12 amino acids. The ends were cut back, 0 bases at V and 6 bases at J, with 6 bases in the middle. The DNA of the CDR3 is TGTGCCAGCAGCCAAGATTATTCCGAGCAGTACTTC. Protein product: CASSQDYSEQYF.

V is TRBV27 and J is TRBJ1-6; 7 nucleotides match TRBD1. This CDR3 is 14 amino acids long. Germline CDR1 reads MNHEY; CDR2 reads SMNVEV (reference sequence). V lost 7 bases and J lost 9; bases outside the gene matches: 9. This CDR3 reads CASNYRGQTSPLHF. The CDR3 DNA follows: TGTGCCAGCAACTACAGGGGTCAGACTTCACCCCTCCACTTT.

The rearrangement uses TRBV30 and TRBJ1-5, with D maybe TRBD1 (6 bases). Germline CDR1 reads GTSNPN; CDR2 reads SVGIG (reference sequence). The V and J ends lost 0 bases and 0 bases respectively, with 9 bases between them. The length of the CDR3 is 15 residues. The CDR3 DNA sequence: TGTGCCTGGAGTGTGGGGGGGCTTAGCAATCAGCCCCAGCATTTT. Translated: CAWSVGGLSNQPQHF.

This clone was observed a handful of times. This chain uses TRBV30 with TRBJ1-1, with TRBD1 as a possible D gene (5 bases). Germline CDR1 GTSNPN, CDR2 SVGIG (reference sequence). The germline V and J ends were trimmed by 2 bases and 1 base, with 8 bases remaining between them. The CDR3 consists of 13 residues. The CDR3 nucleotides are TGTGCCTGGAGTAGACAGCAGAACACTGAAGCTTTCTTT. It yields the protein CAWSRQQNTEAFF.

This clone was detected only once. This chain uses TRBV6-5 with TRBJ2-2, with a possible D match to TRBD2 (7 bases). V shed 5 bases and J shed 7 bases, with 17 bases lying between them. Germline V gives CDR1 MNHEY, CDR2 SVGAGI. The CDR3 runs to 15 residues. CDR3 residues: CASSPPRGAVGELFF. CDR3 nucleotide sequence: TGTGCCAGCAGTCCTCCCCGGGGGGCTGTCGGGGAGCTGTTTTTT.

The chain couples TRBV6-5 to TRBJ1-1; TRBD1 agrees at 7 bases. Germline CDR1 reads MNHEY; CDR2 reads SVGAGI. The CDR3 has 14 amino acids. V gave up 7 bases and J gave up 6 bases; unmatched junction bases: 11. The CDR3 sequence: CASTRRGLGPEAFF. CDR3 DNA: TGTGCCAGCACTCGCAGGGGGTTAGGCCCTGAAGCTTTCTTT.

This chain joins TRBV3-1 (or the pseudogene TRBV3-2) and TRBJ1-6, with D perhaps matching TRBD1 (5 bases). Germline loops: CDR1 LGHDT, CDR2 YNNKEL (reference sequence). V lost 5 bases, J lost 9 bases, and 17 bases lay in between. The CDR3 spans 15 residues. The CDR3 region has the DNA TGTGCCAGCAGCGAACGTTTGCCCCAGGGTTCACCCCTCCACTTT. Translating it yields CASSERLPQGSPLHF.

The chain recombines TRBV12-3 or TRBV12-4 with TRBJ2-7; 9 nucleotides match TRBD1. The trim removed 6 bases at V and 5 bases at J, leaving 2 bases unmatched. This CDR3 is built from 12 residues. In DNA form, the CDR3 reads TGTGCCAGCAGGACAGGGGGTGACGAGCAGTACTTC. Amino acid sequence: CASRTGGDEQYF.

A single count supports this clone. The CDR3 spells CASSYRTYNSPLHF. The CDR3 DNA reads as TGTGCCAGCAGTTACAGGACATATAATTCACCCCTCCACTTT. This chain uses TRBV6-5 with TRBJ1-6; D is perhaps TRBD1 (5 bases). Germline values: CDR1 MNHEY, CDR2 SVGAGI. The CDR3 extends over 14 amino acids. V lost 2 bases and J 4 bases, leaving 6 bases between the germline ends.

The chain carries TRBV18 and TRBJ2-7, with D maybe TRBD1 (6 bases). The germline V gene encodes CDR1 KGHSH and CDR2 LQKENI. With 5 bases removed from V and 4 bases from J, the gap between germline ends came to 12 bases. There are 13 residues in the CDR3. The CDR3 sequence: CASSSIRGYEQYF. CDR3 bases: TGTGCCAGCTCATCAATCAGGGGTTACGAGCAGTACTTC.

This sequence joins TRBV28 and TRBJ1-5, with TRBD1 matching over 8 bases. Germline CDR1 MDHEN, CDR2 SYDVKM. V lost 2 bases, J lost 1 base, and 1 base stayed unmatched. This CDR3 has 15 amino acids. In DNA form, the CDR3 reads TGTGCCAGCAGTTTACAGGGGGCCAGCAATCAGCCCCAGCATTTT. Translation gives CASSLQGASNQPQHF. The full variable domain, in which reference TRBV28 and TRBJ1-5 provide the parts outside the CDR3, is DVKVTQSSRYLVKRTGEKVFLECVQDMDHENMFWYRQDPGLGLRLIYFSYDVKMKEKGDIPEGYSVSREKKERFSLILESASTNQTSMYLCASSLQGASNQPQHFGDGTRLSIL.